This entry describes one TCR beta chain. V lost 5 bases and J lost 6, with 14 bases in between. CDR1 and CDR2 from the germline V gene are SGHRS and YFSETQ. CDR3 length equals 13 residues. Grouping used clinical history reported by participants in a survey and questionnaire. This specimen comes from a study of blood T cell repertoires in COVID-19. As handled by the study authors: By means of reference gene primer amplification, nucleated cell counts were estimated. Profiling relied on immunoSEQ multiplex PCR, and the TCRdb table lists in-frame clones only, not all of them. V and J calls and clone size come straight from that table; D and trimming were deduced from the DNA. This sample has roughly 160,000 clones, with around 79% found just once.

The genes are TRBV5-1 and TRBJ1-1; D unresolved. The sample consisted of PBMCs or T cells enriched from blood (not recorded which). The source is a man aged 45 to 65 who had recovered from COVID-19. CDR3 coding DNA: TGCGCCAGCAGAGAAGGAGTCCTCGCTGAAGCTTTCTTT. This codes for CASREGVLAEAFF.